This record looks at one T cell receptor beta chain sequence and its context. The antigen remains undetermined. The data were obtained in a study of T cell repertoires in cytomegalovirus infection. Overall study: The authors relied on CMV epitopes, both recently identified HLA-C-restricted and well-studied HLA-B-restricted. Public TCR beta signatures were indicative of both CMV infection and a matching HLA type.

TCRdb re-analysed the reads in MiXCR, keeping a single row per CDR3 protein. This sample has roughly 500,000 distinct CDR3 sequences, with roughly a third found just once. General observations from the study: Individuals carrying CMV plus the relevant HLA were identified by cumulative frequency of public TCR beta families.

Deletions cut 6 bases from V and 6 bases from J, with 19 bases between. CDR3 length equals 14 residues. CDR1 and CDR2 (germline): DFQATT, SNEGSKA (reference sequence). The chain uses TRBV20-1 and TRBJ2-3; D not resolved. The input for sequencing was cultured PBMCs, taken from culture after CMV antigen stimulation. This clonotype originated in a human donor in good health (CMV status not recorded). Some clones in this sample may be carry-over from other donors' samples. The CDR3: CSANSLGLGDTQYF. CDR3 nucleotide sequence: TGCAGTGCCAACTCGTTGGGCCTCGGGGATACGCAGTATTTT.